This T cell receptor (beta chain) was obtained from a study of T cell responses to AZD1222 COVID-19 vaccine. General study points: Nearly half of the spike-specific TCRs reportedly recognize variant regions that carry no mutations. No day 14 peak samples; only post-peak repertoires were characterized. Seropositive at baseline were only a handful of AZD1222 recipients.

Clones were sequenced by immunoSEQ multiplex PCR, and TCRdb holds only the in-frame ones, with some missing. Among tens of thousands of clones, 90% were seen once, and the ten largest hold approximately 5%. For this clone: Its antigen is not identified.

V lost 3 bases and J lost 5, with 13 bases in between. This CDR3 contains 15 residues. Germline CDR1 WSHSY, CDR2 SAAADI. The chain has TRBV10-2 and TRBJ1-4; the D gene is possibly TRBD1 (6 bases). Sequencing used peripheral blood, obtained 28 days after the second AZD1222 dose. The sequence was collected from an adult who received the AZD1222 COVID-19 vaccine. The CDR3 bases are TGCGCCAGCAGTGACGGGGGCGGGGTAAATGAAAAACTGTTTTTT. It translates to CASSDGGGVNEKLFF.